This T cell receptor (beta chain) was documented in a study of cytomegalovirus exposure and HLA in healthy donors. It was with 60 Vbeta and 13 Jbeta primers that the PCR ran. Profiling relied on immunoSEQ multiplex PCR, and the TCRdb table lists in-frame clones only, not all of them. The sample consists of roughly 130,000 clones, less than 80% of them appearing once. CDR3 length: 15 residues. The germline CDR1 and CDR2 sequences are SGHRS and YFSETQ. J gave up 8 bases and V 4 bases, and 11 bases lay outside the gene matches. This clone was counted once. The V gene is TRBV5-1, the J gene TRBJ1-3; 8 bases are shared with TRBD1. The material sequenced was PBMCs. The TCR originated in a man aged 35-49 years in good health and CMV-seropositive. As DNA, the CDR3 is TGCGCCAGCAGCCCCGGGGACAGGCTCGTGGACACCATATATTTT. Translating gives CASSPGDRLVDTIYF.